Presented here are 13 T cell receptor beta chains from one specimen sequenced in a study of long-term antiretroviral therapy in people with HIV. Survey level was the resolution at which the v3.0 immunoSEQ assay ran. Libraries were prepared by immunoSEQ multiplex PCR; TCRdb keeps only in-frame clonotypes and omits some of them. The table shows approximately 35,000 clones, with 94% occurring only once. This specimen was unsorted PBMCs, taken 4.1 years after starting antiretroviral therapy. The origin of the receptors is a woman aged 45-60 years with HIV.

This clone was observed once. The J gene is TRBJ1-2, the V gene TRBV30; the D gene is possibly TRBD1 (5 bases). V was clipped by 4 bases and J by 7 bases, with 19 bases between them. Germline CDR1 and CDR2: GTSNPN and SVGIG (reference sequence). This CDR3 is built from 14 residues. CDR3 sequence (DNA): TGTGCCTGGAAGGTTGGAGGGCCCAGGGTTGGCTACACCTTC. It encodes CAWKVGGPRVGYTF.

The CDR3 reads CASSEWGGVSGNTIYF. The CDR3 DNA sequence: TGTGCCAGCAGTGAATGGGGGGGAGTCTCTGGAAACACCATATATTTT. This rearrangement joins TRBV2 to TRBJ1-3; D may be TRBD1 (5 bases). Germline lookup yields CDR1 SNHLY and CDR2 FYNNEI. V dropped 2 bases and J dropped 0 bases, with 11 bases sitting between them. The CDR3 spans 16 residues.

This chain uses TRBV5-1 with TRBJ1-1, with D perhaps TRBD1 (6 bases). The CDR3 consists of 15 residues. Trimming pared 2 bases from V and 1 base from J, leaving 12 bases between. Germline V lookup: CDR1 SGHRS, CDR2 YFSETQ. The CDR3 protein is CASSFQGLKNTEAFF. The CDR3, as DNA: TGCGCCAGCAGCTTTCAGGGGTTGAAGAACACTGAAGCTTTCTTT.

The chain is built from TRBV5-1 and TRBJ2-3; no clear D gene. From germline, CDR1 is SGHRS and CDR2 YFSETQ. Trimming stripped 1 base from V and 6 bases from J, with 6 bases between. The CDR3 length is 12 residues. CDR3 nucleotides: TGCGCCAGCAGCTTGAAGACGGATACGCAGTATTTT. This codes for CASSLKTDTQYF.

This clone was seen just once. This chain connects TRBV27 to TRBJ1-1, with a tentative D call TRBD1 (5 bases). This CDR3 region has 13 residues. Trimming stripped 1 base from V and 5 bases from J, with 8 bases between. In germline, CDR1 is MNHEY, CDR2 SMNVEV (reference sequence). CDR3 protein: CASSLFGGTEAFF. As DNA, the CDR3 is TGTGCCAGCAGTTTATTCGGGGGGACTGAAGCTTTCTTT.

This sequence joins TRBV19 and TRBJ1-5; D gene uncertain. The germline V and J ends were trimmed by 3 bases and 5 bases, with 5 bases remaining between them. The germline gives CDR1 LNHDA, CDR2 SQIVND (reference sequence). The CDR3 consists of 12 residues. The CDR3 loop is CASSILDQPQHF. The CDR3, as DNA: TGTGCCAGTAGTATTCTGGATCAGCCCCAGCATTTT.

V gene TRBV19 combines with J gene TRBJ2-7; possible D gene TRBD2, 6 bases. The CDR3 extends over 13 amino acids. Germline V CDR1 and CDR2: LNHDA, SQIVND (reference sequence). V was cut by 4 bases and J by 4 bases, with 11 bases left in between. The CDR3 DNA is TGTGCCAGTAGTAGGGAGGCGGGTTACGAGCAGTACTTC. Translating gives CASSREAGYEQYF.

The V gene is TRBV11-3, the J gene TRBJ1-2; D call uncertain. CDR1 is SGHNT, CDR2 YENEEA, per germline. This CDR3 contains 15 residues. V was pared by 11 bases and J by 8 bases, with 27 bases between. CDR3 DNA sequence: TGTGCCGACCACCAAGGCGGGTATTCATCAGGCGGCTACACCTTC. Its translation is CADHQGGYSSGGYTF.

The rearrangement uses TRBV7-9 and TRBJ1-2, with TRBD1 as a possible D gene (6 bases). Trimming shortened V by 5 bases and J by 2 bases, and 12 bases separated the two germline ends. Germline CDR1 and CDR2: SEHNR and FQNEAQ (reference sequence). The CDR3 is 14 residues long. CDR3 in DNA: TGTGCCAGCAGCCAGGGGCAGATAAACTATGGCTACACCTTC. Its protein is CASSQGQINYGYTF.

This clone was recorded only once. V gene TRBV30 combines with J gene TRBJ2-5, with 7 bases fitting TRBD1. V lost 5 bases to trimming and J lost 3 bases; unmatched junction nucleotides: 6. The CDR3 loop spans 13 amino acids. CDR1 and CDR2 from the germline V gene are GTSNPN and SVGIG (reference sequence). This chain's CDR3 is CAWDGTAEETQYF. CDR3 bases: TGTGCCTGGGATGGGACAGCTGAAGAGACCCAGTACTTC.

The V call is TRBV30, the J call TRBJ1-2, with 10 bases matching TRBD1. Germline loops: CDR1 GTSNPN, CDR2 SVGIG (reference sequence). This CDR3 is 14 amino acids long. V was pared by 3 bases and J by 3 bases, with 4 bases of the junction left unmatched. As DNA, the CDR3 is TGTGCCTGGAGGACGACAGGGGGCCACTATGGCTACACCTTC. Translated, it gives CAWRTTGGHYGYTF. The whole variable domain, filled in from reference TRBV30 and TRBJ1-2, reads SQTIHQWPATLVQPVGSPLSLECTVEGTSNPNLYWYRQAAGRGLQLLFYSVGIGQISSEVPQNLSASRPQDRQFILSSKKLLLSDSGFYLCAWRTTGGHYGYTFGSGTRLTVV.

This sequence joins TRBV19 and TRBJ1-1; TRBD1 is a possible D gene (5 bases). The germline V gene encodes CDR1 LNHDA and CDR2 SQIVND (reference sequence). The CDR3 sequence is 13 residues long. With 9 bases removed from V and 10 bases from J, the gap between germline ends came to 21 bases. This chain's CDR3 is CASHPQGFIGAFF. DNA of the CDR3: TGTGCCAGCCACCCGCAGGGTTTTATTGGAGCTTTCTTT.

This clone was seen once. The V gene is TRBV5-4, the J gene TRBJ1-1; tentative D call: TRBD1 (5 bases). With 0 bases removed from V and 0 bases from J, the gap between germline ends came to 9 bases. There are 15 residues in the CDR3. Looked up from germline, CDR1 is SGHNT and CDR2 is YYREEE (reference sequence). The CDR3 spells CASSLGGTVNTEAFF. As DNA, the CDR3 is TGTGCCAGCAGCTTGGGCGGGACGGTGAACACTGAAGCTTTCTTT.